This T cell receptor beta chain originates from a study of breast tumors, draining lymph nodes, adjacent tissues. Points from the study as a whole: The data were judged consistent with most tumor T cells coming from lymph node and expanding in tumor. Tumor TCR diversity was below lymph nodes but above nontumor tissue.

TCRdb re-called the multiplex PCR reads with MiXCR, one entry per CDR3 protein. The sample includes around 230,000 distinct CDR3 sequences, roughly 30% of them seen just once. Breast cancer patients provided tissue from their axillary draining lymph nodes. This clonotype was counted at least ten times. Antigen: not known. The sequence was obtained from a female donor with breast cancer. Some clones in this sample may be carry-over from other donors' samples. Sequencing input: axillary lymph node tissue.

The CDR3 DNA follows: TGTGCCAGTAGTGTACCGGGACAGGGGCCAGATACGCAGTATTTT. Its translation is CASSVPGQGPDTQYF. The J gene is TRBJ2-3, the V gene TRBV19; 10 positions match TRBD1. This CDR3 contains 15 residues. With V trimmed by 5 bases and J by 4 bases, 6 bases remained unmatched. CDR1 is LNHDA and CDR2 is SQIVND in the germline V gene (reference sequence). Filled out from reference TRBV19 and TRBJ2-3, the complete variable domain reads DGGITQSPKYLFRKEGQNVTLSCEQNLNHDAMYWYRQDPGQGLRLIYYSQIVNDFQKGDIAEGYSVSREKKESFPLTVTSAQKNPTAFYLCASSVPGQGPDTQYFGPGTRLTVL.